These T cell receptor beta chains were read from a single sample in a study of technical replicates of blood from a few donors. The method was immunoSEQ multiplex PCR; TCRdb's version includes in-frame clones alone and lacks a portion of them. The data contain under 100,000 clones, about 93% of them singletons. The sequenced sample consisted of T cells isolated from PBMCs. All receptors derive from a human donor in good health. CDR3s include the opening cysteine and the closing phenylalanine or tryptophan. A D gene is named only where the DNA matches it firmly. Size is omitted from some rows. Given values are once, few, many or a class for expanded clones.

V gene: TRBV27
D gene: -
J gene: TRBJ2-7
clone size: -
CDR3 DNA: TGTGCCAGCAGTTTGGTTCCGAGCTCCTACGAGCAGTACTTC
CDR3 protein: CASSLVPSSYEQYF

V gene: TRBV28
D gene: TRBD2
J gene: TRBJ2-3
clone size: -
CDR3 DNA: TGTGCCAGCAGTTTCCCGACCAGACTAGCGGGCCTACAACTCACAGATACGCAGTATTTT
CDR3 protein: CASSFPTRLAGLQLTDTQYF

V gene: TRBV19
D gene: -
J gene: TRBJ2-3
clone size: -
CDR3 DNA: TGTGCCAGTAGTGTAAACAGGGGCACAGATACGCAGTATTTT
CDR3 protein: CASSVNRGTDTQYF

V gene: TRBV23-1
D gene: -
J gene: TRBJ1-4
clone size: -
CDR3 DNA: TGCGCCAGCAGTGTAAGGGGACTGGATGAAAAACTGTTTTTT
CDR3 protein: CASSVRGLDEKLFF

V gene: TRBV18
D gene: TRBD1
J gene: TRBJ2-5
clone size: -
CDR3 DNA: TGTGCCAGCTCCCCACAGGGGACAGGAGAGACCCAGTACTTC
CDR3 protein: CASSPQGTGETQYF

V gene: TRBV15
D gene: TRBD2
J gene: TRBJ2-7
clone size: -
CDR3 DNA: TGTGCCACCAGCGGGGGGGGTAGTAGCTACGAGCAGTACTTC
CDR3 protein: CATSGGGSSYEQYF

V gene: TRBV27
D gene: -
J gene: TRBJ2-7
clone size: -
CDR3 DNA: TGTGCCAGCAGTTTAACGGGCTACGAGCAGTACTTC
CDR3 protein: CASSLTGYEQYF

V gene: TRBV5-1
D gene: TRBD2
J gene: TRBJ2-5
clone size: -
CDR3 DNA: TGCGCCAGCAGCTTGGGACTAGCGGACCAAGAGACCCAGTACTTC
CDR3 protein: CASSLGLADQETQYF

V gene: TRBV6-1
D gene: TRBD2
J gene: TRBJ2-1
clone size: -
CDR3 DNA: TGTGCCAGCAGAGTAAGCGGGGGGGCATACAATGAGCAGTTCTTC
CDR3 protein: CASRVSGGAYNEQFF

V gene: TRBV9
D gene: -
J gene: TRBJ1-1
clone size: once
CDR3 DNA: TGTGCCAGCAGCGCCGTCGGAGACACTGAAGCTTTCTTT
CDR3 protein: CASSAVGDTEAFF

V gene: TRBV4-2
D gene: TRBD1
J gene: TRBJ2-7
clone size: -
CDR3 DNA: TGTGCCAGCAGCCAAGTAGCGGGACAGGGGATATCCTACGAGCAGTACTTC
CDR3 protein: CASSQVAGQGISYEQYF

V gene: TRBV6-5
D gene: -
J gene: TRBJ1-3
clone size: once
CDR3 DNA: TGTGCCAGCAGCCATTTTGGAAACACCATATATTTT
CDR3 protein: CASSHFGNTIYF

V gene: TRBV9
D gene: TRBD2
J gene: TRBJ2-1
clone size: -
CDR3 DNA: TGTGCCAGCAGCGTAGTGGGACTAGCGGGAGATATCGCCAATGAGCAGTTCTTC
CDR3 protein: CASSVVGLAGDIANEQFF

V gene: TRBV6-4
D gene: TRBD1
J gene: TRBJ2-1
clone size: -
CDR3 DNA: TGTGCCAGCAGTGACTCTGGGACAGGGGACTACAATGAGCAGTTCTTC
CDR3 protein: CASSDSGTGDYNEQFF

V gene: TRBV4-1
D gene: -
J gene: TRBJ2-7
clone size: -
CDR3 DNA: TGCGCCAGCAGCCAAGGCACAGCGGGTGTTTCCTACGAGCAGTACTTC
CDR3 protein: CASSQGTAGVSYEQYF

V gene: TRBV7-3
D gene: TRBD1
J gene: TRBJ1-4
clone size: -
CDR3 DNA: TGTGCCAGCAGCCGCCAGGACAGGTTACGAGAAAAACTGTTTTTT
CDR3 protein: CASSRQDRLREKLFF

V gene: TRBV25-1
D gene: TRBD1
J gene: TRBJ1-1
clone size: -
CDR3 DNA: TGTGCCAGCAGTGGGATCGGATCTACAGGGGGAGACACTGAAGCTTTCTTT
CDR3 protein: CASSGIGSTGGDTEAFF

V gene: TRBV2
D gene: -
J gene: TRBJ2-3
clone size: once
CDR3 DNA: TGTGCCAGCAGTGCGTATGGAGGGAAGAACACAGATACGCAGTATTTT
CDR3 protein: CASSAYGGKNTDTQYF

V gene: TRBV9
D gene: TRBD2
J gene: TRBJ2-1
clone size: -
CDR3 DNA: TGTGCCAGCAGCGTAGCTAATAGCGGGTTTTACAATGAGCAGTTCTTC
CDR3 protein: CASSVANSGFYNEQFF

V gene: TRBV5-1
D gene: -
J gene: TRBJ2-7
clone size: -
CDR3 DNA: TGCGCCAGCAGCTTGGACAAATACGAGCAGTACTTC
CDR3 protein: CASSLDKYEQYF

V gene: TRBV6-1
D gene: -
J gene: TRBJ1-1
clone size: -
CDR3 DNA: TGTGCCAGCCTTAGGGGATCTTGGGGTGAAGCTTTCTTT
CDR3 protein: CASLRGSWGEAFF

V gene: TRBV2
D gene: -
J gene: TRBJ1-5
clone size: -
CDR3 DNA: TGTGCCAGCAGTGGGGGGGGGAATCAGCCCCAGCATTTT
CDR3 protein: CASSGGGNQPQHF

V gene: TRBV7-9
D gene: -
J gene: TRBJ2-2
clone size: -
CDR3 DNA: TGTGCCAGCAGCCTTTCCGGGAGCAACACCGGGGAGCTGTTTTTT
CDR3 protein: CASSLSGSNTGELFF

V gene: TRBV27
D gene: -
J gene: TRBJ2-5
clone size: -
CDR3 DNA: TGTGCCAGCAGTTTACTCAAGAGAGAGACCCAGTACTTC
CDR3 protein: CASSLLKRETQYF

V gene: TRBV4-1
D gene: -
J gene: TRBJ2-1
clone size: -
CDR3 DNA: TGCGCCAGCAGCCAAGATAGCGATGAGCAGTTCTTC
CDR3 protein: CASSQDSDEQFF

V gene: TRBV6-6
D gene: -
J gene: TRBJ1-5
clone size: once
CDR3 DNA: TGTGCCAGCAGCCCAACGGGTCCGCCCCAGCATTTT
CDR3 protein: CASSPTGPPQHF

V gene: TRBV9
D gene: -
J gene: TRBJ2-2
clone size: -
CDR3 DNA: TGTGCCAGCAGCGTAGGGACTACTGGGACCGGGGAGCTGTTTTTT
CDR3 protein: CASSVGTTGTGELFF

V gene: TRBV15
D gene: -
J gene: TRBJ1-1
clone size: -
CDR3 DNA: TGTGCCACCAGCCGACAGGCGAACACTGAAGCTTTCTTT
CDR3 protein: CATSRQANTEAFF

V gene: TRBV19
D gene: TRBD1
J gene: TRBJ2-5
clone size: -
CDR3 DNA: TGTGCCAGTAGTTATGTCTCGTCGGGACAGGGGGTCCAAGAGACCCAGTACTTC
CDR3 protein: CASSYVSSGQGVQETQYF